The 10 T cell receptor beta chains given below trace back to one sample, sequenced in a study of shared clonotypes between healthy human individuals. Libraries were prepared by immunoSEQ multiplex PCR; TCRdb keeps only in-frame clonotypes and omits some of them. This repertoire shows 2 million or so clones, roughly 94% found once; its top ten account for more than 0.1%. Sequencing was done on a sample of naive CD4+ T cells sorted from blood. Subset here: CD45RA+ positively selected. These receptors were collected from a young man in good health.

The chain couples TRBV5-1 to TRBJ2-1; D might be TRBD1 (6 bases). Germline V gives CDR1 SGHRS, CDR2 YFSETQ. The CDR3 spans 15 residues. V dropped 4 bases and J dropped 2 bases, with 13 bases sitting between them. CDR3 sequence (DNA): TGCGCCAGCAGCCATGGGACATCAACCTACAATGAGCAGTTCTTC. Translation: CASSHGTSTYNEQFF.

The chain recombines TRBV5-1 with TRBJ1-2; D perhaps matches TRBD1 (5 bases). The CDR3 is 14 amino acids. Per the germline V gene, CDR1 is SGHRS and CDR2 is YFSETQ. Trimming took off 0 bases at V and 2 bases at J, with 8 bases between the two ends. CDR3 protein: CASSLEGPNYGYTF. CDR3 DNA sequence: TGCGCCAGCAGCTTGGAGGGACCAAACTATGGCTACACCTTC.

Regarding this clone: Distinct nucleotide sequences in the sample also encode this CDR3. The chain joins TRBV30 to TRBJ1-4; tentative D call: TRBD1 (6 bases). The CDR3 loop spans 15 amino acids. Germline V gene data show CDR1 as GTSNPN and CDR2 as SVGIG (reference sequence). V lost 2 bases and J 1 base, leaving 11 bases between the germline ends. The CDR3 nucleotides are TGTGCCTGGAGTACCCCAGGGGAAACTAATGAAAAACTGTTTTTT. It translates to CAWSTPGETNEKLFF. The entire variable domain, with the rest obtained from reference TRBV30 and TRBJ1-4, is as follows: SQTIHQWPATLVQPVGSPLSLECTVEGTSNPNLYWYRQAAGRGLQLLFYSVGIGQISSEVPQNLSASRPQDRQFILSSKKLLLSDSGFYLCAWSTPGETNEKLFFGSGTQLSVL.

The chain couples TRBV18 to TRBJ2-7, with D possibly being TRBD2 (5 bases). The CDR3 contains 14 residues. The V gene's germline CDR1 is KGHSH and CDR2 LQKENI. V shed 2 bases and J shed 9 bases, with 17 bases lying between them. Here the CDR3 reads CASSPAAGFSGQYF. CDR3 nucleotide sequence: TGTGCCAGCTCACCAGCTGCGGGTTTTTCAGGGCAGTACTTC. Drawing the rest from reference TRBV18 and TRBJ2-7, the complete variable domain is NAGVMQNPRHLVRRRGQEARLRCSPMKGHSHVYWYRQLPEEGLKFMVYLQKENIIDESGMPKERFSAEFPKEGPSILRIQQVVRGDSAAYFCASSPAAGFSGQYFGPGTRLTVT.

The chain links TRBV7-2 to TRBJ1-1, with 7 bases identical to TRBD1. The V gene end was trimmed by 4 bases and the J gene end by 4 bases; junction bases not matched to a gene: 6. Germline loops: CDR1 SGHTA, CDR2 FQGNSA. CDR3 length: 14 residues. CDR3 DNA sequence: TGTGCCAGCAGCTCCCAGGGGGTCGCCACTGAAGCTTTCTTT. This gives the protein CASSSQGVATEAFF. Supplemented by reference TRBV7-2 and TRBJ1-1, the full variable domain reads GAGVSQSPSNKVTEKGKDVELRCDPISGHTALYWYRQSLGQGLEFLIYFQGNSAPDKSGLPSDRFSAERTGGSVSTLTIQRTQQEDSAVYLCASSSQGVATEAFFGQGTRLTVV.

This chain connects TRBV11-2 to TRBJ2-7, with D perhaps matching TRBD1 (5 bases). Germline V gene data show CDR1 as SGHAT and CDR2 as FQNNGV. Trimming shortened V by 5 bases and J by 7 bases, and 24 bases separated the two germline ends. The CDR3 is 16 residues long. The CDR3 DNA reads TGTGCCAGCAGCCTCCCCGTTGGGGCAGTAAATCGGGAGCAGTACTTC. Amino acids: CASSLPVGAVNREQYF.

As DNA, the CDR3 is TGTGCCAGCAGCTTGGCGGGATCAGGACAGCCCCAGCATTTT. This sequence encodes CASSLAGSGQPQHF. The rearrangement joins TRBV7-9 to TRBJ1-5; D unresolved. Germline assignment: CDR1 SEHNR and CDR2 FQNEAQ (reference sequence). Trimming took 3 bases from V and 7 from J, leaving 13 bases between them. This CDR3 is built from 14 residues.

The CDR3 DNA reads TGTGCCAGCTCATTTTCCGGGACAGGTGTAGAAAAACTGTTTTTT. Protein: CASSFSGTGVEKLFF. This chain connects TRBV18 to TRBJ1-4; 8 bases are shared with TRBD1. The CDR3 extends over 15 amino acids. V lost 5 bases, J lost 8 bases, and 10 bases stayed unmatched. Germline values: CDR1 KGHSH, CDR2 LQKENI.

This clone has just one count. V usage is TRBV5-1 and J usage is TRBJ2-5, with 8 bases matching TRBD1. V lost 3 bases, J lost 4 bases, and 5 bases stayed unmatched. The germline V gene has CDR1 SGHRS and CDR2 YFSETQ. The CDR3 consists of 14 residues. As DNA, the CDR3 is TGCGCCAGCAGCTCCCGGGGACAGGCAGAGACCCAGTACTTC. This codes for CASSSRGQAETQYF.

This rearrangement joins TRBV7-2 to TRBJ2-1; no clear D gene. Germline V CDR1 and CDR2: SGHTA, FQGNSA. Trimming removed 4 bases at V and 6 bases at J, with 10 bases between. This CDR3 region has 13 residues. In nucleotides, the CDR3 is TGTGCCAGCAGCTCGACCGTCATCAATGAGCAGTTCTTC. This gives the protein CASSSTVINEQFF.